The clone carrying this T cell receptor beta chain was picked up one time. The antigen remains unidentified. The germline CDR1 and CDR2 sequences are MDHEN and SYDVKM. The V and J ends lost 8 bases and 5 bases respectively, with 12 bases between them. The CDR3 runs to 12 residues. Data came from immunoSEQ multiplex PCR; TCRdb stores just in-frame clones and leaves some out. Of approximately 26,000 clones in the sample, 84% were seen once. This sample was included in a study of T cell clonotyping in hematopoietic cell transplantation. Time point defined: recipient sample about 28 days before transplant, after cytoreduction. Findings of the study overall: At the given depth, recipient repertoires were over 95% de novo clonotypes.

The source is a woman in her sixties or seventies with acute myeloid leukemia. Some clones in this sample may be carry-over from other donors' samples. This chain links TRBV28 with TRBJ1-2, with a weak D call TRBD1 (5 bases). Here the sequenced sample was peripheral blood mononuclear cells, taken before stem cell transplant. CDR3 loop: CASQPGVYGYTF. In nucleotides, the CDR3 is TGTGCCAGCCAGCCGGGGGTGTATGGCTACACCTTC.